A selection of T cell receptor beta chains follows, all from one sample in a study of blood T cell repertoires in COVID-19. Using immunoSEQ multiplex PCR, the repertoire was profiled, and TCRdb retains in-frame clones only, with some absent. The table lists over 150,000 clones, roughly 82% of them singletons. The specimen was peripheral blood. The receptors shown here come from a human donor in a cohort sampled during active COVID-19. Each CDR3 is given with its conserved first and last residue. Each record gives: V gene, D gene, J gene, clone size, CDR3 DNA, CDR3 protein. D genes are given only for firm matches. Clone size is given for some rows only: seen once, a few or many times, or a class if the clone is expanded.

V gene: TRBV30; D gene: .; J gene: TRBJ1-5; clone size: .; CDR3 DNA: TGTGCCTGGACGGGGGGCGCGTACAGTAGCAATCAGCCCCAGCATTTT; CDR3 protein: CAWTGGAYSSNQPQHF
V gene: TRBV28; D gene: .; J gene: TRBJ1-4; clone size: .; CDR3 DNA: TGTGCCAGCAGACTAACCTCGGGAGCCTCCGGGGAAAAACTGTTTTTT; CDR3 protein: CASRLTSGASGEKLFF
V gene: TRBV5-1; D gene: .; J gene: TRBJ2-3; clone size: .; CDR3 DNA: TGCGCCAGCAGCTTGGAAGTGAGGGCAGATACGCAGTATTTT; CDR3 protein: CASSLEVRADTQYF
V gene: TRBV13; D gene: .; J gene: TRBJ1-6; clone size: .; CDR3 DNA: TGTGCCAGCGGGGGGGCGGATAATTCACCCCTCCACTTT; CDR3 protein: CASGGADNSPLHF
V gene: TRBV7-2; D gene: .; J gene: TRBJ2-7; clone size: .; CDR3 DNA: TGTGCCAGCAGCTTAGGGGGCGCCGGCGAGCAGTACTTC; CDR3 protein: CASSLGGAGEQYF
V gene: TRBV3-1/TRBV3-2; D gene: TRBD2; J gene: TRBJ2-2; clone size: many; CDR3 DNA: TGTGCCAGCAGCCACCGCACCCGGCTAGCGGGGTGGAACACCGGGGAGCTGTTTTTT; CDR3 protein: CASSHRTRLAGWNTGELFF
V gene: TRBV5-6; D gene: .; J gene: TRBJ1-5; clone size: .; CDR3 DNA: TGTGCCAGCAGCTTCGGGGGTAGCGGCAATCAGCCCCAGCATTTT; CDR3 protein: CASSFGGSGNQPQHF
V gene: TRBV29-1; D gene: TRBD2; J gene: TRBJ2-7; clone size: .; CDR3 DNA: TGCAGCGTTGAAAAGCGGGAGGGCGGAACTTACGAGCAGTACTTC; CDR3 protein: CSVEKREGGTYEQYF
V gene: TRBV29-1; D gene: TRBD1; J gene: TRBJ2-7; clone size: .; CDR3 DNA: TGCAGCGGGGGGACAGGGATGGATTCCTACGAGCAGTACTTC; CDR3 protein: CSGGTGMDSYEQYF
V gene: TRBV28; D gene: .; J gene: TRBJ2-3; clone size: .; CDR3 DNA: TGTGCCAGCAGTTTAAGAGCCGGGCAGTATTTT; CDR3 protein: CASSLRAGQYF
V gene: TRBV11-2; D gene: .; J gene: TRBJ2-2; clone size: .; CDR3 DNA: TGTGCCAGCAGCCCTTCGGGGGTCTATGACACCGGGGAGCTGTTTTTT; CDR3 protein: CASSPSGVYDTGELFF
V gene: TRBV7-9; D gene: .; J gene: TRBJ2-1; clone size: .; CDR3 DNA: TGTGCCAGCAGCTTCTATAGCGCGTATGACAATGAGCAGTTCTTC; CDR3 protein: CASSFYSAYDNEQFF
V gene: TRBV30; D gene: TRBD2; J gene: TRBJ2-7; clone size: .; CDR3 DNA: TGTGCCTGGAGCAAACTAGCGTATAGCTCCTACGAGCAGTACTTC; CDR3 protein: CAWSKLAYSSYEQYF
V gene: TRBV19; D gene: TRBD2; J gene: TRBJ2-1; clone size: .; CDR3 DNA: TGTGCCAGTACCAACAAAGGGACTAGCGGGGGTCTTTATTTCTCCTACAATGAGCAGTTCTTC; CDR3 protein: CASTNKGTSGGLYFSYNEQFF
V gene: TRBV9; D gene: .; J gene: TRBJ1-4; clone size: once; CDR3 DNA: TGTGCCAGCAGCGTAGAAGCAGGGGTGGGTGAAAAACTGTTTTTT; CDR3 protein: CASSVEAGVGEKLFF
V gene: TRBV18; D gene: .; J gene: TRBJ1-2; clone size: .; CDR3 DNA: TGTGCCAGCTCACCGGGCAGTAACTATGGCTACACCTTC; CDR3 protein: CASSPGSNYGYTF
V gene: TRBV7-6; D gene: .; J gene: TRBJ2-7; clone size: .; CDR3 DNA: TGTGCCAGCAGCTTAGCTTTTGGGGCCTCCTACGAGCAGTACTTC; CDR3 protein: CASSLAFGASYEQYF
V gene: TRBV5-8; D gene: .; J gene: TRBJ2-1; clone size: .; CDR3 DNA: TGTGCCAGCAGCTCCTACGGGGTACGCTCCTACAATGAGCAGTTCTTC; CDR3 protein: CASSSYGVRSYNEQFF
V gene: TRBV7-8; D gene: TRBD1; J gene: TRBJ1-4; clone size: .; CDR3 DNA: TGTGCCAGCAGCTTAGAAGGACAGGGTTGGGAAAAACTGTTTTTT; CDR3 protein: CASSLEGQGWEKLFF
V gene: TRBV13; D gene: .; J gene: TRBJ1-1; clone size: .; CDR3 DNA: TGTGCCAGCAGCCCTCCTCCCCCGGTTACTGAAGCTTTCTTT; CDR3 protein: CASSPPPPVTEAFF
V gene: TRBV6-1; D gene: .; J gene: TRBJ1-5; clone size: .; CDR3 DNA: TGTGCCAGCAGTGAAGTTGGGGGGGTTATAGGCCGGCCCCAGCATTTT; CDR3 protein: CASSEVGGVIGRPQHF
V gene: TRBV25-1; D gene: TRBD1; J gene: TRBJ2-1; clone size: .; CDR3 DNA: TGTGCCAGCAGTGGGTCGGACAGGGGAAAACAGTTCTTC; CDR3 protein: CASSGSDRGKQFF
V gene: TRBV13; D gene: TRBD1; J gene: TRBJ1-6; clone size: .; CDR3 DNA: TGTGCCAGCAGCTCCCAGGGGGCGGGCGATAATTCACCCCTCCACTTT; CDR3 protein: CASSSQGAGDNSPLHF
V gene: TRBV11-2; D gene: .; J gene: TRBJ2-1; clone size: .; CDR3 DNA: TGTGCCAGCAGCTTATCCCGGGGAGCCTACTACAATGAGCAGTTCTTC; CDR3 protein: CASSLSRGAYYNEQFF
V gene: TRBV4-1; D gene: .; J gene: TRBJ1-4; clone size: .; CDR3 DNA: TGCGCCAGCAGCCGAATACAGGAGACTAATGAAAAACTGTTTTTT; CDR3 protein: CASSRIQETNEKLFF
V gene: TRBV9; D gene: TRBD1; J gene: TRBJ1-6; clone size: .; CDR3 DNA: TGTGCCAGTGGAGAGGGGGCGATAGATTCACCCCTCCACTTT; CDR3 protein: CASGEGAIDSPLHF
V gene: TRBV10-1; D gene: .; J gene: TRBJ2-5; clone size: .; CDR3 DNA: TGCGCCAGCAGTGAGGGGGCAGGGATGACGACCCAGTACTTC; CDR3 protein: CASSEGAGMTTQYF
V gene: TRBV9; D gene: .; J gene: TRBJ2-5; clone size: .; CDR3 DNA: TGTGCCAGCAGCGTAGTTGGGGCAGACCAAGAGACCCAGTACTTC; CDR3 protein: CASSVVGADQETQYF
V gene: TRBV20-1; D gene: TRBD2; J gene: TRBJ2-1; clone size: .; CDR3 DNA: TGCAGTGCTGGTGAGACGGGAGGGCGGAATGAGCAGTTCTTC; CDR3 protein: CSAGETGGRNEQFF
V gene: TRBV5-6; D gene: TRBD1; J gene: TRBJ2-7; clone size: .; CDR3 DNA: TGTGCCAGCAGCCCCTGGGACAGGGGGCGTCTGGAGCAGTACTTC; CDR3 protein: CASSPWDRGRLEQYF
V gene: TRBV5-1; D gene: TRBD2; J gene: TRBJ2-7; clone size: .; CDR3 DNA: TGCGCCAGCAGCTTATCTAGCGGGGCCTACGAGCAGTACTTC; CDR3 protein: CASSLSSGAYEQYF
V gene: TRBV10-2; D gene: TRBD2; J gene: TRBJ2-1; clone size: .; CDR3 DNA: TGCGCCAGCAGGGTTGCGTCGGGGCGGGGGAGCTCCTACAATGAGCAGTTCTTC; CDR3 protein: CASRVASGRGSSYNEQFF
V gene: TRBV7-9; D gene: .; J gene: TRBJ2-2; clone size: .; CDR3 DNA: TGTGCCAGCTTCCCCCTTGGCTTCGTGGACACCGGGGAGCTGTTTTTT; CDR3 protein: CASFPLGFVDTGELFF
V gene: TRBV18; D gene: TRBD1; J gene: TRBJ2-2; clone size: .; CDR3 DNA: TGTGCCAGCTCACCCCCCGGGACAGGGGGCTTCGGGGAGCTGTTTTTT; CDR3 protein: CASSPPGTGGFGELFF
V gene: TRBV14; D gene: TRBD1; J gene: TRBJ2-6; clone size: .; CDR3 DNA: TGTGCCAGCAGCCTACAGGGGACTGGGGCCAACGTCCTGACTTTC; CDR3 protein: CASSLQGTGANVLTF
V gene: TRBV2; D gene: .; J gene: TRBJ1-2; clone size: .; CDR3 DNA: TGTGCCAGCAGTGAAGCGTCTAGGCGGGGTGGCGACTATGGCTACACCTTC; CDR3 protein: CASSEASRRGGDYGYTF
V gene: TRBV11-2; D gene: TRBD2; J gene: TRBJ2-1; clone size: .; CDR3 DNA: TGTGCCAGCAGCTTGGTTCTCCGGACTAGCGGGAGTGGAGAGCAGTTCTTC; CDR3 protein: CASSLVLRTSGSGEQFF
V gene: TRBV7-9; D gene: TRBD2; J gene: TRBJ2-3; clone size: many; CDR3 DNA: TGTGCCAGCAGCCACGGACTAGCGGGGGTTTCAGATACGCAGTATTTT; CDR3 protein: CASSHGLAGVSDTQYF
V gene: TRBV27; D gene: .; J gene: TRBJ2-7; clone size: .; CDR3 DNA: TGTGCCAGCAGTTTGCTTGACGGGAGCTCCTACGAGCAGTACTTC; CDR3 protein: CASSLLDGSSYEQYF
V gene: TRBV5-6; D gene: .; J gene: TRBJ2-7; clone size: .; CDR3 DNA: TGTGCCAGCAGCGAGACGGTCGGGGGCTACGAGCAGTACTTC; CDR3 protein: CASSETVGGYEQYF
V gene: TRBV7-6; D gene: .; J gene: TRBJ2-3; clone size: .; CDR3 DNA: TGTGCCAGCAGCTTATTGCTGGAGACTAGCACAGATACGCAGTATTTT; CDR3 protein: CASSLLLETSTDTQYF
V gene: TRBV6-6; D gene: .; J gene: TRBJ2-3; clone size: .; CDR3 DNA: TGTGCCAGCAGAATCGACAGTTCCCCAGATACGCAGTATTTT; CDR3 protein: CASRIDSSPDTQYF
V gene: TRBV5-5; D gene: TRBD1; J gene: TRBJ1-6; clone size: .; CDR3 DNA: TGTGCCAGCAGCTCCGGGGGCACAGGGGTGAGGTCACCCCTCCACTTT; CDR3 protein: CASSSGGTGVRSPLHF
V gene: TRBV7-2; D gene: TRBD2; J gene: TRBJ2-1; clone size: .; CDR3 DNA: TGTGCCAGCAGCTCAGGAGGTAGCGGGAGGACGGTGAATGAGCAGTTCTTC; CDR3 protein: CASSSGGSGRTVNEQFF
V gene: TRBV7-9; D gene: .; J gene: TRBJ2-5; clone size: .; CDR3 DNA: TGTGCCAGCGAGAAAGGGGTTCAAGAGACCCAGTACTTC; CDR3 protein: CASEKGVQETQYF
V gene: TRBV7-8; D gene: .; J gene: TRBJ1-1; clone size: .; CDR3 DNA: TGTGCCAGCAGCTCGCGGGGTATGAACACTGAAGCTTTCTTT; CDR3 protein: CASSSRGMNTEAFF
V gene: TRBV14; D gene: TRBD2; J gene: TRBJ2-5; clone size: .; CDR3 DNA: TGTGCCAGCAGCCCATTTCGCGGGAGCGGGGAGACCCAGTACTTC; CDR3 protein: CASSPFRGSGETQYF
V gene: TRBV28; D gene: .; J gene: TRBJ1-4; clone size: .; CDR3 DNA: TGTGCCAGCACCCCTGTCGAGCGTCGACCCCCCGAACTGTTTTTT; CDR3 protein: CASTPVERRPPELFF